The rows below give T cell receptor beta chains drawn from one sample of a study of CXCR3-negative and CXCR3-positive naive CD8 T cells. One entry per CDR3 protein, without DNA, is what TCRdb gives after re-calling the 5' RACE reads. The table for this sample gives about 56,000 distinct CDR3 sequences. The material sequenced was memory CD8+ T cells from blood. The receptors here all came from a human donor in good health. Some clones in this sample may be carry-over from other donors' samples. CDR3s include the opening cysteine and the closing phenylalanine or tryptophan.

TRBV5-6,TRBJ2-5,CASSLGKTQYF
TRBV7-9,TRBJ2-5,CASSIRTGSAETQYF
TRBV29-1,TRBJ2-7,CSVLQGRVDEQYF
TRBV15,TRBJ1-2,CATRLTHGDYGYTF
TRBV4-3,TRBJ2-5,CASSQVIKGAEETQYF
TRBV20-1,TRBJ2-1,CSARGAFDNEQFF
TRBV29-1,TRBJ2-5,CTHAGLAGEETQYF
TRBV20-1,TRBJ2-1,CSARGGTSENEQFF
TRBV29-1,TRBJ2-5,CSVGVGETHPETQYF
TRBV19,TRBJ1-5,CASDWGLGNQPQHF
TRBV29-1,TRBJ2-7,CSVVQGTDNEQYF
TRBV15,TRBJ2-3,CATSRTSGGADTQYF
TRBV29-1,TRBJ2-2,CSVDDANTGELFF
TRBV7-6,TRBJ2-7,CASSLSEAGETYEQYF
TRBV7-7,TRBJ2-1,CASSLGQGNEQFF
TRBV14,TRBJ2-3,CASSQAGITDTQYF
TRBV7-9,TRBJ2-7,CASSLAWTLGGHEQYF
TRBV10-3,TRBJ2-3,CAITDRGHTDTQYF
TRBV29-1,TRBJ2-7,CSVEDHGGGAEQYF
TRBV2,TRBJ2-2,CAIFPGLNTGELFF
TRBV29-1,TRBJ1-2,CSVVAPETLYGYTF
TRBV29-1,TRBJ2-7,CSVELAGGLPYEQYF
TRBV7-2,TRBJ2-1,CASSFESSYNEQFF
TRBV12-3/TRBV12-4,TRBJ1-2,CASSLGGARYGYTF
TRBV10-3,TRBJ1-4,CATGRGNEKLFF
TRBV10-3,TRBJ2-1,CAISTKTGGYNEQFF
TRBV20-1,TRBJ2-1,CSASLRGLDYNEQFF